Here is one TCR beta chain with its context. Libraries were prepared by immunoSEQ multiplex PCR; TCRdb keeps only in-frame clonotypes and omits some of them. The table includes under 130,000 clones, about nine tenths detected once. The germline CDR1 and CDR2 sequences are MNHNS and SASEGT. The CDR3 extends over 17 amino acids. The V and J ends lost 3 bases and 2 bases, in that order; junction bases with no gene match: 6. These data come from a study of T cell responses to AZD1222 COVID-19 vaccine. The gene calls are TRBV6-1 and TRBJ2-3, with 12 bases fitting TRBD2. Sequences were derived from peripheral blood, sampled on day 0 of AZD1222 vaccination. The source is an adult in good health. The CDR3 spells CASSDILAGGVTDTQYF. The CDR3 nucleotides are TGTGCCAGCAGTGACATCCTAGCGGGGGGGGTCACAGATACGCAGTATTTT.